These T cell receptor beta chains were read from a single sample in a study of OX40 agonist ivuxolimab in advanced cancers. Method: immunoSEQ multiplex PCR; TCRdb's copy keeps in-frame clones and lacks some. Among about 19,000 clones listed, over 70% were seen once. The sample was CD4+ or CD8+ T cells sorted from blood, taken in a trial of the OX40 agonist ivuxolimab. These TCRs come from an adult with an advanced solid tumor such as melanoma, head and neck, liver or kidney cancer. Each CDR3 is given with its conserved first and last residue. The order of the fields is J gene, V gene, D gene, clone size, CDR3 DNA, CDR3 protein. D genes are given only for firm matches. The size of a clone is reported for some rows only, either as once, few or many, or as a class for expanded clones.

TRBJ1-1	TRBV7-9	TRBD1	medium-sized	TGTGCCAGCAGCTTGGGACAGGGGACTGAAGCTTTCTTT	CASSLGQGTEAFF
TRBJ2-1	TRBV7-6	TRBD2	.	TGTGCCAGCAGCCCGACTGGACGGGGGACTAGCGGGAATAGGTTCAAGGGTGAGCAGTTCTTC	CASSPTGRGTSGNRFKGEQFF
TRBJ1-2	TRBV7-9	TRBD1	.	TGTGCCAGCAGCTTCCGACAGGGTTGGAGCTACACCTTC	CASSFRQGWSYTF
TRBJ2-2	TRBV28	TRBD1	.	TGTGCCAGCACCTCACCGGGACAGGGGTTGTCCGGGGAGCTGTTTTTT	CASTSPGQGLSGELFF
TRBJ1-1	TRBV4-1	.	.	TGCGCCAGCAGCCAAGGGAGGATGAACACTGAAGCTTTCTTT	CASSQGRMNTEAFF
TRBJ2-1	TRBV9	TRBD2	.	TGTGCCAGCAGCGTAGATTTGGCGGGAGGTAATGAGCAGTTCTTC	CASSVDLAGGNEQFF
TRBJ1-1	TRBV6-1	TRBD1	.	TGTGCCAGCAGGACAGGGGGGAACACTGAAGCTTTCTTT	CASRTGGNTEAFF
TRBJ1-5	TRBV5-3	.	.	TGTGCCAGAAGCTTCCGCAGCGGGCAGCCCCAGCATTTT	CARSFRSGQPQHF
TRBJ2-5	TRBV7-2	.	.	TGTGCCAGCAGCTTAGCTGGGGGGCCCACGTACCAAGAGACCCAGTACTTC	CASSLAGGPTYQETQYF
TRBJ2-1	TRBV4-3	.	.	TGCGCCAGCAGCCAAGATGTGACTTTACACAATGAGCAGTTCTTC	CASSQDVTLHNEQFF
TRBJ2-7	TRBV28	TRBD1	.	TGTGCCAGCGAACAGGGGGCCACCTACGAGCAGTACTTC	CASEQGATYEQYF
TRBJ2-1	TRBV4-3	TRBD2	.	TGCGCCAGCAGCCAAGTTTCTAGCGGGCCTTACAATGAGCAGTTCTTC	CASSQVSSGPYNEQFF
TRBJ2-1	TRBV4-1	TRBD2	once	TGCGCCAGCAGCCGCGGGGGACTAGCGGCCTACAATGAGCAGTTCTTC	CASSRGGLAAYNEQFF
TRBJ2-1	TRBV7-2	TRBD2	.	TGTGCCAGCAGCTCCGAGACTAGCGGGGGGGCCCTCTACAATGAGCAGTTCTTC	CASSSETSGGALYNEQFF
TRBJ2-3	TRBV7-9	.	.	TGTGCCAGCAGCTCCCCCTCAGGAAGGCAGGGCAGCACAGATACGCAGTATTTT	CASSSPSGRQGSTDTQYF
TRBJ1-2	TRBV2	.	.	TGTGCCAGCAGTATGTTTTCGAGTCTTTCAAACTATGGCTACACCTTC	CASSMFSSLSNYGYTF
TRBJ2-3	TRBV20-1	.	once	TGCAGTGCAGGCAGGGATACGCAGTATTTT	CSAGRDTQYF
TRBJ2-3	TRBV30	.	.	TGTGCCTGGAGTGAGAACAGGCTAGATACGCAGTATTTT	CAWSENRLDTQYF
TRBJ2-1	TRBV5-4	TRBD2	.	TGTGCCAGCAGCCCCTGGACTAGCGGTAACAATGAGCAGTTCTTC	CASSPWTSGNNEQFF
TRBJ2-7	TRBV9	.	.	TGTGCCAGCAGCGGGGGCGACCCCTACGAGCAGTACTTC	CASSGGDPYEQYF
TRBJ2-1	TRBV7-9	TRBD1	.	TGTGCCAGCAGCCAGACCGGGACAGGGGGCAATGAGCAGTTCTTC	CASSQTGTGGNEQFF
TRBJ2-1	TRBV27	.	.	TGTGCCAGCAGCATCGGGACCACGGTGGGGAATGAGCAGTTCTTC	CASSIGTTVGNEQFF
TRBJ2-1	TRBV7-9	.	.	TGTGCCAGCAGCCCCGGCAGTTACTCCTACAATGAGCAGTTCTTC	CASSPGSYSYNEQFF
TRBJ1-1	TRBV2	TRBD1	.	TGTGCCAGCAGCGCCACAGGGGGCGGTACTGAAGCTTTCTTT	CASSATGGGTEAFF
TRBJ1-4	TRBV9	TRBD1	.	TGTGCCAGCAGCGTAGATTGGGACAGCGCTAATGAAAAACTGTTTTTT	CASSVDWDSANEKLFF
TRBJ2-7	TRBV27	.	.	TGTGCCAGCAGTTTGAGTTTAGGGGGATCCTACGAGCAGTGCTTC	CASSLSLGGSYEQCF
TRBJ2-1	TRBV29-1	TRBD2	.	TGCAGCGTGGACCAGACGGGGGGGAATGAGCAGTTCTTC	CSVDQTGGNEQFF
TRBJ2-7	TRBV4-1	.	.	TGCGCCAGCAGCCAAGAAGGCAGGGCCGGCTACGAGCAGTACTTC	CASSQEGRAGYEQYF
TRBJ2-7	TRBV4-1	.	.	TGCGCCAGCAGCCAAGAAGATAGGGAAACCTACGAGCAGTACTTC	CASSQEDRETYEQYF
TRBJ2-7	TRBV27	TRBD2	.	TGTGCCAGCAGTTTATCTGCGGGGGGCGCCTACGAGCAGTACTTC	CASSLSAGGAYEQYF
TRBJ2-3	TRBV9	.	.	TGTGCCAGCAGCGGTTGGGATTTGGCAGATACGCAGTATTTT	CASSGWDLADTQYF
TRBJ2-7	TRBV13	.	.	TGTGCCAGCAGCTTAGGACCGGACGAGCAGTACTTC	CASSLGPDEQYF
TRBJ2-5	TRBV7-8	.	.	TGTGCCAGCAGCCCGACTATGGGAGCCCAGTACTTC	CASSPTMGAQYF
TRBJ2-7	TRBV28	TRBD2	.	TGTGCCAGCAGTGAAGTAGCGGGCCGCTCCTACGAGCAGTACTTC	CASSEVAGRSYEQYF
TRBJ2-7	TRBV6-7	.	.	TGTGCCAGCAGTTTGGGAGACGAGCAGTACTTC	CASSLGDEQYF
TRBJ1-5	TRBV6-6	.	.	TGTGCCAGCAGTTTGATAGGACATCAGCCCCAGCATTTT	CASSLIGHQPQHF
TRBJ2-2	TRBV19	.	few	TGTGCCAGTAGCCCTCGGACAGGGAGGGCCGGGGAGCTGTTTTTT	CASSPRTGRAGELFF
TRBJ2-7	TRBV5-4	.	once	TGTGCCAGCAGCTTGGGACCGGTCCTGGCCTACGAGCAGTACTTC	CASSLGPVLAYEQYF
TRBJ1-5	TRBV28	.	few	TGTGCCAGCAGCTCGATCAATCAGCCCCAGCATTTT	CASSSINQPQHF
TRBJ2-3	TRBV28	.	.	TGTGCCAGCAGTTCTAGCGCCCATACGCAGTATTTT	CASSSSAHTQYF
TRBJ2-3	TRBV5-1	.	.	TGCGCCAGCAGCTTGGAGGGTCCAGATACGCGGTATTTT	CASSLEGPDTRYF
TRBJ2-5	TRBV6-6	TRBD1	once	TGTGCCAGCAGCCCAGGGGGAAGCCTTCAAGAGACCCAGTACTTC	CASSPGGSLQETQYF
TRBJ1-6	TRBV7-9	.	few	TGTGCCAGCAGCTTAACGGAGCATAATTCACCCCTCCACTTT	CASSLTEHNSPLHF
TRBJ1-2	TRBV28	.	.	TGTGCCAGCAGTTTGCCCCGACTAACTGCCTATGGCTACACCTTC	CASSLPRLTAYGYTF
TRBJ1-3	TRBV4-2	TRBD1	.	TGTGCCAGCAGCCATGGGGACAGAGTAGGAAACACCATATATTTT	CASSHGDRVGNTIYF
TRBJ2-5	TRBV11-2	.	.	TGTGCCAGCAGCTATACACAGGGTTTGCAAGAGACCCAGTACTTC	CASSYTQGLQETQYF
TRBJ1-1	TRBV5-4	.	.	TGTGCCAGCAGCTTGGAATCGGGGGAATTGGCTGAAGCTTTCTTT	CASSLESGELAEAFF
TRBJ2-1	TRBV5-1	.	once	TGCGCCAGCAGCTATTCCAATGAGCAGTTCTTC	CASSYSNEQFF
TRBJ2-7	TRBV4-3	.	.	TGCGCCAGCAGCCAAGGACAGAAATCTTCCTACGAGCAGTACTTC	CASSQGQKSSYEQYF